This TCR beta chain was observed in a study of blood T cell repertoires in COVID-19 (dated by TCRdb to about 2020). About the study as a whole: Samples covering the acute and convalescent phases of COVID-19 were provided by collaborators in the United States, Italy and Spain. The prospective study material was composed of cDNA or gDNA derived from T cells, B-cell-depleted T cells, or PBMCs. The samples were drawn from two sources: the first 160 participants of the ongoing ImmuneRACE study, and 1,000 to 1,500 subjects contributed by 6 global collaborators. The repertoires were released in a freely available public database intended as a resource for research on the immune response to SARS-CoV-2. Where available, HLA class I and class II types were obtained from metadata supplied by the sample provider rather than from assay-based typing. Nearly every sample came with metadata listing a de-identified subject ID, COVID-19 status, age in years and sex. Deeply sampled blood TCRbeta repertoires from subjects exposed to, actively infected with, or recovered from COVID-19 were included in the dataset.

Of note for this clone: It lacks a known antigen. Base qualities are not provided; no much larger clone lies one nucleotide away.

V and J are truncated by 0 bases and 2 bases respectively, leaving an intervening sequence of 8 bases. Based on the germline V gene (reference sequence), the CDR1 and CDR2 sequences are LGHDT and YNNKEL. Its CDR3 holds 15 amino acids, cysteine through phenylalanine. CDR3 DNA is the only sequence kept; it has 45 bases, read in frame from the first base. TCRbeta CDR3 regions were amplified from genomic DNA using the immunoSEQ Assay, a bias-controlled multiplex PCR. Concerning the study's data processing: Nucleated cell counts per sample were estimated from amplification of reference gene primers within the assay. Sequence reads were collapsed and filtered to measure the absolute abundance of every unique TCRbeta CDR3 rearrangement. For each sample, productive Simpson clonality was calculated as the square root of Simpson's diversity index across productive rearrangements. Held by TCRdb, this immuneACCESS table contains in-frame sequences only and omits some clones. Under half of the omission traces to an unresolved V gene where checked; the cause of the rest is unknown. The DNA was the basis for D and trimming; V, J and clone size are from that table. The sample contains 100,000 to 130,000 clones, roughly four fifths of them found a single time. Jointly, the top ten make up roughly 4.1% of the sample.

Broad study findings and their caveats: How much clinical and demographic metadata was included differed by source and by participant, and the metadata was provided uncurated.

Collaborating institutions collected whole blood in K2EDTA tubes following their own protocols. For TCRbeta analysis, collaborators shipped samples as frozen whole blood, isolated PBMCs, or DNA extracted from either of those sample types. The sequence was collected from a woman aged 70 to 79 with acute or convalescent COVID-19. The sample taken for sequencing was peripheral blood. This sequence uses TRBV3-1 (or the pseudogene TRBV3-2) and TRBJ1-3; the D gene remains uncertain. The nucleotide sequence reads TGTGCCAGCAGCCAAGATGGGCACCCTGGAAACACCATATATTTT. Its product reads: CASSQDGHPGNTIYF.